This T cell receptor (beta chain) was identified during a study of blood T cell repertoires in COVID-19. Study in general: The cDNA or gDNA used as material had been derived from T cells, B-cell-depleted T cells, or PBMCs.

The assay was immunoSEQ multiplex PCR, and TCRdb's table has in-frame clones only and misses some. The sample has roughly 300,000 clones, 87% seen once. V was pared by 10 bases and J by 4 bases, with 8 bases of the junction left unmatched. The germline CDR1 and CDR2 sequences are LNHDA and SQIVND (reference sequence). The CDR3 is made up of 13 amino acids. The receptor was isolated from a woman in her 40s who had recovered from COVID-19. V gene TRBV19 combines with J gene TRBJ1-2; 8 nucleotides line up with TRBD1. Sequenced: peripheral blood. CDR3 region: CATYPGGPYGYTF. As DNA, the CDR3 is TGTGCCACCTATCCAGGGGGCCCCTATGGCTACACCTTC.